The entry below gives a single T cell receptor beta chain sequence along with its context. The target antigen is unknown. The data are from a study of T cell repertoires in cytomegalovirus infection. Turning to the study itself: The authors used CMV epitopes that were HLA-C-restricted (recently identified) and HLA-B-restricted (well studied). Based on public TCR beta signatures, there were indications of CMV infection and of a matching HLA type. Study outcomes and limitations: The cumulative frequency of public TCR beta families distinguished individuals who carried CMV together with the relevant HLA. CMV-specific HLA-C-restricted TCR beta clonotypes dominated the ex vivo response.

TCRdb re-called the reads with MiXCR, one entry per CDR3 protein. The table lists approximately 1,000,000 distinct CDR3 sequences, approximately 33% of them singletons. The specimen was cultured CD8+ T cells from PBMCs, collected from culture after CMV antigen stimulation. The origin of this receptor is a human donor in good health (CMV status not recorded). Some clones in this sample may be carry-over from other donors' samples.

The CDR3 DNA follows: TGTGCCAGCAGCCGTGCAACAGGGTACGGCTCCTACAATGAGCAGTTCTTC. Translating it yields CASSRATGYGSYNEQFF. V and J are TRBV28 and TRBJ2-1; D is perhaps TRBD1 (6 bases). The CDR3 is 17 residues long. The germline gives CDR1 MDHEN, CDR2 SYDVKM. V lost 6 bases and J lost 0, with 18 bases in between.